The clone carrying this TCR beta chain was seen repeatedly, ten times or more. The antigen is unknown. These data are taken from a study of Graves' ophthalmopathy and Graves' hyperthyroidism. Study-wide background: Peripheral blood collection took place at initial diagnosis, before any treatment. The study, taken as a whole, reports: Thyroid clonotypes that were expanded above 0.001 frequency mostly also appeared in blood.

Hyperthyroidism patients were newly diagnosed, under 2 months' duration, aged 18 to 65. This CDR3 region has 17 residues. The germline V gene encodes CDR1 MNHEY and CDR2 SVGEGT. Trimming cost V 4 bases and J 5 bases; bases outside gene matches: 10. The authors amplified TCR beta CDR3 regions from RNA transcripts. Second-round multiplex PCR came after a first-round RT-PCR that employed HTBI primers. TCRdb fed the multiplex PCR reads into MiXCR, producing one record per CDR3 protein. The table lists some 350,000 distinct CDR3 sequences, roughly 17% of them singletons. The chain uses TRBV6-2 or TRBV6-3 and TRBJ2-7; 14 bases align to TRBD2. This clonotype originated in an adult woman with stable Graves' hyperthyroidism. The specimen sequenced was peripheral blood. The CDR3 region is CASSSPGLAGDGHEQYF. In nucleotides, the CDR3 is TGTGCCAGCAGTTCCCCGGGACTAGCGGGAGATGGCCACGAGCAGTACTTC.